This TCR beta chain originates from a study of PD-1 blockade in mismatch repair-deficient tumors. Looked up from germline, CDR1 is SGHTA and CDR2 is FQGNSA. This CDR3 contains 17 residues. V trimming: 5 bases; J trimming: 7 bases; junction bases outside the gene matches: 15. Every patient had mismatch repair deficiency by PCR or immunohistochemistry. TCR sequencing covered a few patients who responded to pembrolizumab. The assay was immunoSEQ multiplex PCR, and TCRdb's table has in-frame clones only and misses some. The sample contains some 84,000 clones, about 84% of which appear only once. The V gene is TRBV7-2, the J gene TRBJ2-5; 11 bases are a match to TRBD2. The source is an adult with mismatch repair-deficient cancer. Here the sequenced sample was peripheral blood, taken 12 weeks after starting pembrolizumab. CDR3 residues: CASSARLAGNLRGTQYF. The CDR3 DNA reads TGTGCCAGCAGCGCGCGACTAGCGGGGAACTTACGGGGGACCCAGTACTTC. Complete variable domain (other parts from reference TRBV7-2 and TRBJ2-5): GAGVSQSPSNKVTEKGKDVELRCDPISGHTALYWYRQSLGQGLEFLIYFQGNSAPDKSGLPSDRFSAERTGGSVSTLTIQRTQQEDSAVYLCASSARLAGNLRGTQYFGPGTRLLVL.